This T cell receptor beta chain was captured by sequencing in a study of blood T cells in healthy people across ages. With 6 bases clipped from V and 10 bases from J, the junction kept 6 bases outside the gene matches. Per the germline V gene, CDR1 is MNHEY and CDR2 is SVGAGI. The CDR3 spans 13 residues. A second PCR, run for roughly 7 to 11 cycles, used a sample-barcoded 5' primer plus a J-beta primer mix. A single record per CDR3 protein comes from TCRdb applying MiXCR to the 5' RACE reads. The sample includes 600,000 to 1,000,000 distinct CDR3 sequences, 20% to 25% of them seen just once. Separately, the same data were catalogued under a study of T cells of mothers and their children. As that report states: Each mother gave over 9.5 million TCR beta CDR3 reads; each child, around 3 million.

The chain links TRBV6-5 to TRBJ1-6, with 7 bases identical to TRBD1. The sequenced material came from blood. The receptor's source is a boy younger than 18 in good health. The CDR3 reads CASSTTGPSPLHF. CDR3 bases: TGTGCCAGCAGCACGACAGGGCCATCACCCCTCCACTTT.